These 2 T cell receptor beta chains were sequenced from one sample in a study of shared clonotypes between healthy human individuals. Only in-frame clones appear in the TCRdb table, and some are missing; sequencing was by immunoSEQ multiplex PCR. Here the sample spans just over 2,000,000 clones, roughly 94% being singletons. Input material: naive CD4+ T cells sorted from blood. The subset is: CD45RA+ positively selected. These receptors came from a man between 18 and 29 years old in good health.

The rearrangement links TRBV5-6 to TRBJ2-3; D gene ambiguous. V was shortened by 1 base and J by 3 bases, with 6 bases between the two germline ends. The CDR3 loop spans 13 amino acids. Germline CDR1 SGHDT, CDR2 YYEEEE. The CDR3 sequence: CASSLLRTDTQYF. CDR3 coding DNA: TGTGCCAGCAGCTTGCTCCGGACAGATACGCAGTATTTT.

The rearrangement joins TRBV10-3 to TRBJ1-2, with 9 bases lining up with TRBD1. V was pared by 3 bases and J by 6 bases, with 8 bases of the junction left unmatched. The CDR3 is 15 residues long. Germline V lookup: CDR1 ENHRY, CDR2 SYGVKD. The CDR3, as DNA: TGTGCCATCAGTGATAGGGACAGGGAATGGCATGGCTACACCTTC. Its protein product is CAISDRDREWHGYTF.